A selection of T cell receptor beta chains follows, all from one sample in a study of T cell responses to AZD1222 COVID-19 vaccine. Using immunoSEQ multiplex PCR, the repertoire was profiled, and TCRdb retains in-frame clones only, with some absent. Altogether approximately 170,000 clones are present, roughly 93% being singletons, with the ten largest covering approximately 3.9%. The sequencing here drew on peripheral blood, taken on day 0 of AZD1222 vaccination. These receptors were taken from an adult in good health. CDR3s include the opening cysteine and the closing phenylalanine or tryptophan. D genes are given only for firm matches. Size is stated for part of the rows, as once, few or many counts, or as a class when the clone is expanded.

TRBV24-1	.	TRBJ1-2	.	TGTGCCACCAGTGATGCAGACAGGCTTTATGGCTACACCTTC	CATSDADRLYGYTF
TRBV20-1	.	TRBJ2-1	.	TGCAGTGCGGACACTAACAATGAGCAGTTCTTC	CSADTNNEQFF
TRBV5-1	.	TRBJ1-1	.	TGCGCCAGCAGCTTGGGTTACAGGCCAAACACTGAAGCTTTCTTT	CASSLGYRPNTEAFF
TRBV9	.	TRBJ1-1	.	TGTGCCAGCAGCGTAAGTAACAGAATGAACACTGAAGCTTTCTTT	CASSVSNRMNTEAFF
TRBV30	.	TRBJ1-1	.	TGTGCCTGGAGTGTACACAGGGTTGGTACTGAAGCTTTCTTT	CAWSVHRVGTEAFF
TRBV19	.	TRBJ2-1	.	TGTGCCAGTAGTATATGGACAGAGGGCAATGAGCAGTTCTTC	CASSIWTEGNEQFF
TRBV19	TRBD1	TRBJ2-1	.	TGTGCCAGTACTACCGCGGGACAGGGCTACAATGAGCAGTTCTTC	CASTTAGQGYNEQFF
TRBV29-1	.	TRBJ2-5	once	TGCAGCGTCGCGTCCGGGTACCAAGAGACCCAGTACTTC	CSVASGYQETQYF
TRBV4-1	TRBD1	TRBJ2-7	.	TGCGCCAGCAGCCAACCGGGACAGGGGGGCTACGAGCAGTACTTC	CASSQPGQGGYEQYF
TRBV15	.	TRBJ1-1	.	TGTGCCACCAGCTCACCCGTCCCCGACACTGAAGCTTTCTTT	CATSSPVPDTEAFF
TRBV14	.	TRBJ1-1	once	TGTGCCAGCAGCCAAGAACGAGGCCAGGCTAGGGTGAACACTGAAGCTTTCTTT	CASSQERGQARVNTEAFF
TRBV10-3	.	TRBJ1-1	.	TGTGCCATCAGATTGACCGCGAACACTGAAGCTTTCTTT	CAIRLTANTEAFF
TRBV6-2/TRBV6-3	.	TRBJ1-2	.	TGTGCCAGCAGTCACGGACCCAGGGACTATGGCTACACCTTC	CASSHGPRDYGYTF
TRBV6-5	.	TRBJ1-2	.	TGTGCCAGCAGTTACTCCCCCATTGGCCTAGGCTATGGCTACACCTTC	CASSYSPIGLGYGYTF